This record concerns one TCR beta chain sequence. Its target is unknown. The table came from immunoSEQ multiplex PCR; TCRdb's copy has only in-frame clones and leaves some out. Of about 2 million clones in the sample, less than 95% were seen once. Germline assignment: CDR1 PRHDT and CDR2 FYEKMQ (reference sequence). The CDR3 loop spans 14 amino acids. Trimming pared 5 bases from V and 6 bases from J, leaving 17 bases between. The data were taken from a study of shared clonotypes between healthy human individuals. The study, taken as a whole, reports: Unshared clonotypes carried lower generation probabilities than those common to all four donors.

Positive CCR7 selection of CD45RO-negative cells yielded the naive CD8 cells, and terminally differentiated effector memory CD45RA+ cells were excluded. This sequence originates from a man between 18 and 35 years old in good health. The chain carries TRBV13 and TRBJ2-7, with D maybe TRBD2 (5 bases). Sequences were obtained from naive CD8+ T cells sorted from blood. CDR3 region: CASSPRGPASEQYF. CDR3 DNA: TGTGCCAGCAGCCCCCGGGGTCCCGCGTCCGAGCAGTACTTC. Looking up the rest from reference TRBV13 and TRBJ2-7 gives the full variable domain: AAGVIQSPRHLIKEKRETATLKCYPIPRHDTVYWYQQGPGQDPQFLISFYEKMQSDKGSIPDRFSAQQFSDYHSELNMSSLELGDSALYFCASSPRGPASEQYFGPGTRLTVT.